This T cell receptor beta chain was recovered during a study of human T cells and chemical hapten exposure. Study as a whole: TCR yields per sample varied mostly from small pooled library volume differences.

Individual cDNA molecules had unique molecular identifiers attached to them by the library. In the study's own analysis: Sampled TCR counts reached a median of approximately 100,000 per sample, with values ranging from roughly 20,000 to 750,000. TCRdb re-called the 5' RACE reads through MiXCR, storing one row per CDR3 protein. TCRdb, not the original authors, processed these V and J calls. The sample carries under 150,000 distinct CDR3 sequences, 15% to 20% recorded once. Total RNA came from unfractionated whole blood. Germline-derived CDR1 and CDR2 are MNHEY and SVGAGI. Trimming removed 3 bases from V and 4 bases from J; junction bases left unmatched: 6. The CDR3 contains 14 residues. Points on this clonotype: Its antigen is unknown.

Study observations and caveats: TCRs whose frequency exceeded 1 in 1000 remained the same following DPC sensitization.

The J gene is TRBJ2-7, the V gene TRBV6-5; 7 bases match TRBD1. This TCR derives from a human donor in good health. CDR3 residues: CASSYFEGAYEQYF. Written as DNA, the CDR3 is TGTGCCAGCAGTTATTTCGAGGGGGCGTACGAGCAGTACTTC.